These T cell receptor beta chains were read from a single sample in a study of blood T cell repertoires in COVID-19. TCRdb's table, derived via immunoSEQ multiplex PCR, lists solely in-frame clones and lacks some. Of roughly 160,000 clones in the sample, roughly 85% were seen once. Sample: peripheral blood. These receptors all come from a woman aged 50 to 65 with COVID-19, enrolled during active disease. Each CDR3 is given without its conserved first and last residue.

v_call	j_call	cdr3_aa
TRBV6-5	TRBJ1-1	ASSSTGVTEAF
TRBV9	TRBJ2-7	ASSVGDSSYEQY
TRBV30	TRBJ1-2	AWREYRASGYT
TRBV7-3	TRBJ2-3	ASSRRLAGGTDTQY
TRBV12-5	TRBJ2-2	ASGQGLAGLTGELF
TRBV9	TRBJ2-3	ASSRDNSGGAEDTQY
TRBV6-5	TRBJ1-3	ASRGGSGNTIY
TRBV3-1/TRBV3-2	TRBJ2-5	ASSQTTSGETQY
TRBV7-2	TRBJ2-7	ASSHSAALGTGSYEQY
TRBV7-8	TRBJ1-2	ASSAGQGRQSGYT
TRBV27	TRBJ1-1	ASIPRGGDTEAF
TRBV6-5	TRBJ1-6	ASSYSIWGDNSPLH
TRBV6-5	TRBJ1-3	ASRSTGGSGNTIY
TRBV20-1	TRBJ2-5	SASGLAGKETQY
TRBV5-1	TRBJ2-3	ASSLGGGPFDTQY
TRBV10-2	TRBJ2-5	ASSDPSGGEETQY
TRBV24-1	TRBJ1-5	ATSHSTWVSNQPQH
TRBV4-2	TRBJ2-1	ASSQDVGGGADEQF
TRBV6-5	TRBJ2-1	AIRTWHNEQF
TRBV27	TRBJ2-7	ASSFSGGPQYSYEQY
TRBV2	TRBJ1-2	ASSEMAGENPYGYT
TRBV11-3	TRBJ2-2	ASSLDRRGGTGELF
TRBV10-3	TRBJ2-1	AATGTGANNEQF
TRBV6-5	TRBJ2-7	ASSYGGPYEQY
TRBV21-1	TRBJ2-5	ASSKVETGTSRETQY
TRBV6-2/TRBV6-3	TRBJ2-1	ASSYPTDGLSDEQF
TRBV19	TRBJ2-2	ASSIVGTGRLNAGELF